The 15 T cell receptor beta chains below all came from one sample that was sequenced in a study of read filtering for tumor transcriptome and immune sequencing. Molecular barcoded adaptors covering alpha/delta and beta/gamma chains were used on approximately 400 ng RNA. TCRdb recomputed calls from the reads with MiXCR, one row per CDR3 protein. The table has about 63,000 distinct CDR3 sequences, roughly 13% seen once. The specimen was a population of CD138-negative cells sorted from bone marrow. Receptors were obtained from a donor at least 40 years old with multiple myeloma.

The chain couples TRBV19 to TRBJ1-5, with D possibly matching TRBD1 (6 bases). Trimming stripped 3 bases from V and 6 bases from J, with 9 bases between. The CDR3 extends over 13 amino acids. Germline V gene sequence: CDR1 LNHDA, CDR2 SQIVND (reference sequence). Here the CDR3 DNA reads TGTGCCAGTAGTATGGGGGGCTCTCAGCCCCAGCATTTT. Translating it yields CASSMGGSQPQHF.

This clonotype showed up many times. J is TRBJ2-1 and V is TRBV20-1, with 12 nucleotides matching TRBD2. CDR1 and CDR2 (germline): DFQATT, SNEGSKA (reference sequence). This CDR3 has 15 amino acids. Trimming cost V 6 bases and J 8 bases; bases outside gene matches: 11. The CDR3 is CSAERASGGDDEQFF. CDR3 DNA sequence: TGCAGTGCAGAAAGGGCTAGCGGGGGGGATGATGAGCAGTTCTTC.

This clonotype has at least ten counts. The J gene is TRBJ2-7, the V gene TRBV20-1; 8 bases are shared with TRBD1. This CDR3 region has 15 residues. J was trimmed by 0 bases and V by 5 bases; bases with no gene match: 9. From germline, CDR1 is DFQATT and CDR2 SNEGSKA (reference sequence). The CDR3 sequence: CSAQETGDFSYEQYF. DNA of the CDR3: TGCAGTGCTCAAGAGACAGGGGACTTCTCCTACGAGCAGTACTTC.

This clonotype came up many times. The chain combines TRBV12-3 or TRBV12-4 with TRBJ2-7, with 8 nucleotides matching TRBD2. The CDR3 extends over 14 amino acids. V was clipped by 3 bases and J by 2 bases; unmatched bases: 3. The CDR3 reads CASSFGAGAYEQYF. The CDR3 bases are TGTGCCAGCAGTTTTGGAGCGGGAGCCTACGAGCAGTACTTC.

This clonotype was seen once. A read error may explain this, as a much larger clone is one base away. As DNA, the CDR3 is TGTGCCAGCAGCGTCAATGCGGGAGACGAGCAGTTCTTC. Its protein is CASSVNAGDEQFF. This chain links TRBV11-3 with TRBJ2-1, with 7 bases aligning to TRBD2. The J segment lost 10 bases and the V segment lost 5 bases, leaving 8 bases of the junction unmatched. Germline V gene lookup returns CDR1 SGHNT and CDR2 YENEEA. This CDR3 is built from 13 residues.

The chain's CDR3 is CSVESLTGVLGTGELFF. The DNA for the CDR3 is TGCAGCGTTGAGAGCCTAACGGGAGTTTTGGGCACCGGGGAGCTGTTTTTT. The chain couples TRBV29-1 to TRBJ2-2; weak D call: TRBD2 (6 bases). The V and J ends lost 3 bases and 4 bases respectively, with 21 bases between them. The germline gives CDR1 SQVTM, CDR2 ANQGSEA. CDR3 length equals 17 residues.

This clonotype was counted many times. The rearrangement joins TRBV6-6 to TRBJ2-1; 7 bases fit TRBD2. V was clipped by 8 bases and J by 5 bases; unmatched bases: 15. The germline CDR1 and CDR2 sequences are MNHNY and SVGAGI (reference sequence). The CDR3 runs to 16 residues. The CDR3 DNA follows: TGTGCCAGCTTGACTGGGAGGGTCAGGGTTGACAATGAGCAGTTCTTC. This translates into CASLTGRVRVDNEQFF.

This clonotype was detected only a few times. The V and J genes are TRBV7-2 and TRBJ2-7, with D perhaps given as TRBD1 or TRBD2 (5 bases each). In germline, CDR1 is SGHTA, CDR2 FQGNSA. CDR3 length: 12 amino acids. Trimming left V 5 bases short and J 0 bases short, with 5 bases between. The CDR3: CASSGTSYEQYF. CDR3 bases: TGTGCCAGCAGCGGGACCTCCTACGAGCAGTACTTC.

This clonotype was counted ten times or more. V and J are TRBV19 and TRBJ2-7, with D possibly matching TRBD1 (5 bases). The CDR3 sequence is 14 residues long. The V end lost 2 bases, the J end lost 0 bases, and 8 bases lay between the germline ends. Per the germline V gene, CDR1 is LNHDA and CDR2 is SQIVND (reference sequence). CDR3 region: CASSITGSSYEQYF. In DNA, the CDR3 is TGTGCCAGTAGTATAACAGGCAGCTCCTACGAGCAGTACTTC.

This clonotype was counted many times. V and J are TRBV6-5 and TRBJ2-2; D not certain. There are 14 residues in the CDR3. The V end was cut by 6 bases, the J end by 3 bases, with 11 bases between. CDR1 and CDR2 (germline): MNHEY, SVGAGI. CDR3 nucleotides: TGTGCCAGCAGGGCAGAAGACTACACCGGGGAGCTGTTTTTT. It translates to CASRAEDYTGELFF.

This clonotype was counted many times. This chain joins TRBV20-1 and TRBJ2-4, with 13 positions matching TRBD2. Germline V gives CDR1 DFQATT, CDR2 SNEGSKA (reference sequence). V lost 1 base and J lost 0; bases outside the gene matches: 9. CDR3 size: 19 residues. CDR3 amino acids: CSARGTGLAGTIAKNIQYF. The CDR3 DNA sequence: TGCAGTGCTAGAGGGACGGGACTAGCGGGAACTATAGCCAAAAACATTCAGTACTTC.

This clonotype was seen ten or more times. The CDR3 sequence is CASSWGQGVYSNQPQHF. The CDR3 DNA is TGTGCCAGCAGCTGGGGACAGGGCGTCTATAGCAATCAGCCCCAGCATTTT. The J gene is TRBJ1-5, the V gene TRBV5-8, with 9 bases that match TRBD1. CDR3 length: 17 residues. The V gene's germline CDR1 is SGHTS and CDR2 YDEGEE. V lost 3 bases, J lost 0 bases, and 7 bases stayed unmatched.

CDR3 in amino acids: CSARDIQGGDIQYF. The DNA for the CDR3 is TGCAGTGCTAGAGATATACAGGGCGGCGACATTCAGTACTTC. The chain joins TRBV20-1 to TRBJ2-4; the D gene is possibly TRBD1 (6 bases). V was clipped by 0 bases and J by 8 bases, with 14 bases between them. Germline V gene lookup returns CDR1 DFQATT and CDR2 SNEGSKA (reference sequence). CDR3 length: 14 amino acids.

This clonotype was seen only a few times. V usage is TRBV30 and J usage is TRBJ2-1, with 11 positions matching TRBD1. The J segment lost 3 bases and the V segment lost 3 bases, leaving 10 bases of the junction unmatched. CDR1 is GTSNPN and CDR2 is SVGIG in the germline V gene (reference sequence). The CDR3 spans 17 residues. The CDR3 nucleotides are TGTGCCTGGAGGACGACTCCCGGGACAGGGGGCTACAATGAGCAGTTCTTC. This sequence encodes CAWRTTPGTGGYNEQFF.

This clonotype was picked up many times. The chain has TRBV28 and TRBJ1-2, with a tentative D call TRBD1 (6 bases). This CDR3 comprises 13 residues. The germline V and J ends were trimmed by 5 bases and 4 bases, with 11 bases remaining between them. Germline loops: CDR1 MDHEN, CDR2 SYDVKM. The CDR3 is CASSQGIPYGYTF. The CDR3 DNA follows: TGTGCCAGCAGTCAGGGGATCCCCTATGGCTACACCTTC.